These 24 T cell receptor beta chains were sequenced from one sample in a study of blood T cell repertoires in COVID-19. Only in-frame clones appear in the TCRdb table, and some are missing; sequencing was by immunoSEQ multiplex PCR. The sample lists about 300,000 clones; around 92% were seen once. Sequencing input: PBMCs or T cells enriched from blood (not recorded which). These receptor sequences come from a woman in her fifties or sixties who had been exposed to COVID-19.

CDR3 amino acids: CASSPDSGTSGDPQYF. CDR3 coding DNA: TGCGCCAGCAGCCCGGATTCCGGGACTAGCGGGGACCCGCAGTATTTT. The chain links TRBV5-1 to TRBJ2-3; 13 nucleotides line up with TRBD2. CDR3 length equals 16 residues. Germline CDR1 reads SGHRS; CDR2 reads YFSETQ. The V segment lost 4 bases and the J segment 10 bases; nucleotides outside the gene matches: 12.

The chain is built from TRBV5-4 and TRBJ1-4; weak D call: TRBD1 (5 bases). CDR3 length: 15 amino acids. In germline, CDR1 is SGHNT, CDR2 YYREEE (reference sequence). The V and J ends lost 0 bases and 6 bases respectively, with 12 bases between them. The CDR3 DNA is TGTGCCAGCAGCTTGGCCCTGGGGGAGGATGAAAAACTGTTTTTT. Translated: CASSLALGEDEKLFF.

The chain recombines TRBV28 with TRBJ1-2, with 8 bases identical to TRBD1. J was trimmed by 0 bases and V by 6 bases; bases with no gene match: 6. CDR1 is MDHEN and CDR2 is SYDVKM in the germline V gene. The CDR3 has 15 residues. The DNA for the CDR3 is TGTGCCAGCAGAGACGACAGGGGAGCTAACTATGGCTACACCTTC. Residues: CASRDDRGANYGYTF.

The genes are TRBV19 and TRBJ1-4, with 8 bases matching TRBD1. Trimming took 3 bases from V and 14 from J; bases not matched to a gene: 17. This CDR3 has 16 residues. The germline V gene encodes CDR1 LNHDA and CDR2 SQIVND (reference sequence). Here the CDR3 DNA reads TGTGCCAGTAGTATGGCCCGGGACAGGCCCGCAGGAGGGCTGTTTTTT. Translation: CASSMARDRPAGGLFF.

J is TRBJ2-2 and V is TRBV5-5, with TRBD1 as a possible D gene (5 bases). Germline CDR1 reads SGHKS; CDR2 reads YYEKEE (reference sequence). The V and J ends lost 2 bases and 2 bases respectively, with 10 bases between them. CDR3 length: 15 amino acids. CDR3 sequence: CASSFLGVNTGELFF. In DNA, the CDR3 is TGTGCCAGCAGCTTCCTAGGGGTAAACACCGGGGAGCTGTTTTTT. The whole variable domain, remainder taken from reference TRBV5-5 and TRBJ2-2, is DAGVTQSPTHLIKTRGQQVTLRCSPISGHKSVSWYQQVLGQGPQFIFQYYEKEERGRGNFPDRFSARQFPNYSSELNVNALLLGDSALYLCASSFLGVNTGELFFGEGSRLTVL.

About this clone: The identical CDR3 is also encoded by other nucleotide sequences in the sample. The rearrangement uses TRBV4-1 and TRBJ2-5; a weak D match, TRBD2 (5 bases). The germline V and J ends were trimmed by 2 bases and 1 base, with 8 bases remaining between them. The CDR3 is 14 amino acids. CDR1 is MGHRA and CDR2 is YSYEKL in the germline V gene. The CDR3 DNA sequence: TGCGCCAGCAGCCAACCCGGGGTCCAAGAGACCCAGTACTTC. Translating gives CASSQPGVQETQYF.

J is TRBJ2-2 and V is TRBV5-1, with no clear D. The CDR3 is 15 residues long. Trimming took 4 bases from V and 0 from J, leaving 10 bases between them. Per germline, CDR1 SGHRS and CDR2 YFSETQ. The CDR3 is CASSPGSTNTGELFF. The CDR3 bases are TGCGCCAGCAGCCCGGGTTCTACGAACACCGGGGAGCTGTTTTTT.

The chain combines TRBV2 with TRBJ2-1; 7 nucleotides line up with TRBD2. V was pared by 2 bases and J by 5 bases, with 6 bases of the junction left unmatched. Per germline, CDR1 SNHLY and CDR2 FYNNEI. The CDR3 totals 15 residues. The CDR3 nucleotides are TGTGCCAGCAGTGAACTGACGGGGGGACACAATGAGCAGTTCTTC. Protein product: CASSELTGGHNEQFF.

This clone was counted once. The chain carries TRBV27 and TRBJ2-3, with TRBD2 matching over 11 bases. The V gene end was trimmed by 3 bases and the J gene end by 0 bases; junction bases not matched to a gene: 8. Germline V CDR1 and CDR2: MNHEY, SMNVEV (reference sequence). CDR3 length equals 18 residues. The CDR3 DNA follows: TGTGCCAGCAGTTTCCTAGCGGGGGGACTGCTTAGCACAGATACGCAGTATTTT. Translated, it gives CASSFLAGGLLSTDTQYF.

The V call is TRBV7-6, the J call TRBJ1-1; 9 bases are shared with TRBD1. This CDR3 comprises 16 residues. J lost 3 bases, V lost 5 bases, and 10 bases had no gene match. The germline gives CDR1 SGHVS, CDR2 FNYEAQ. The CDR3 DNA follows: TGTGCCAGCAGCCGTCCGGGACAGGGTTTACACACTGAAGCTTTCTTT. It codes for CASSRPGQGLHTEAFF.

The CDR3 DNA reads as TGTGCCAGCTCACCACCGGGGGGGTATAACTATGGCTACACCTTC. Encoded protein: CASSPPGGYNYGYTF. The chain carries TRBV18 and TRBJ1-2; the D gene is possibly TRBD1 (5 bases). V lost 0 bases and J 1 base, leaving 9 bases between the germline ends. The CDR3 loop spans 15 amino acids. Germline CDR1 reads KGHSH; CDR2 reads LQKENI.

The chain couples TRBV3-1 (or the pseudogene TRBV3-2) to TRBJ2-3; 11 bases agree with TRBD2. CDR1 is LGHDT, CDR2 YNNKEL, per germline (reference sequence). The CDR3 covers 19 residues. V trimming: 4 bases; J trimming: 0 bases; junction bases outside the gene matches: 12. The CDR3: CASSRKVIAGGPSTDTQYF. CDR3 DNA sequence: TGTGCCAGCAGCCGGAAGGTGATAGCGGGGGGGCCTAGCACAGATACGCAGTATTTT.

CDR3 nucleotides: TGCAGTGCCAGGATGAACACTGAAGCTTTCTTT. It is translated as CSARMNTEAFF. The chain employs TRBV20-1 and TRBJ1-1; D is ambiguous. The ends were cut back, 6 bases at V and 0 bases at J, with 5 bases in the middle. Germline V lookup: CDR1 DFQATT, CDR2 SNEGSKA (reference sequence). The CDR3 is made up of 11 amino acids.

This clone showed up just a few times. The chain employs TRBV11-1 and TRBJ1-2; no definite D call. Trimming pared 0 bases from V and 6 bases from J, leaving 14 bases between. Germline CDR1 and CDR2: SGHAT and FQDESV (reference sequence). The CDR3 consists of 15 residues. CDR3 coding DNA: TGTGCCAGCAGCTTAGCTGGTTTGGGCAAGGATGGCTACACCTTC. This translates into CASSLAGLGKDGYTF.

The V call is TRBV4-1, the J call TRBJ2-1; a weak D match, TRBD2 (7 bases). There are 18 residues in the CDR3. Per the germline V gene, CDR1 is MGHRA and CDR2 is YSYEKL. The V end was cut by 0 bases, the J end by 0 bases, with 15 bases between. The CDR3 here is CASSQERGGLPSYNEQFF. CDR3 in DNA: TGCGCCAGCAGCCAAGAGAGGGGGGGGCTCCCCTCCTACAATGAGCAGTTCTTC.

V and J are TRBV27 and TRBJ1-5, with TRBD1 matching 12 bases. Germline V gene data show CDR1 as MNHEY and CDR2 as SMNVEV (reference sequence). This CDR3 spans 15 amino acids. V lost 6 bases and J lost 6; bases outside the gene matches: 6. CDR3 protein: CASSLGTGGFQPQHF. The CDR3 region has the DNA TGTGCCAGCAGCCTCGGGACAGGGGGCTTTCAGCCCCAGCATTTT.

The chain recombines TRBV5-1 with TRBJ2-7; D remains ambiguous. Trimming stripped 4 bases from V and 5 bases from J, with 16 bases between. CDR1 is SGHRS, CDR2 YFSETQ, per germline. The CDR3 spans 14 residues. This CDR3 is CASSTALGVNEQYF. CDR3 coding DNA: TGCGCCAGCAGCACGGCCCTTGGAGTGAACGAGCAGTACTTC.

This clone was observed once. The chain uses TRBV3-1 (or the pseudogene TRBV3-2) and TRBJ2-3, with 13 nucleotides matching TRBD2. Germline CDR1 is LGHDT and CDR2 is YNNKEL (reference sequence). This CDR3 is built from 18 residues. V lost 6 bases and J lost 3; bases outside the gene matches: 12. CDR3 loop: CASSPGTSGALGTDTQYF. CDR3 sequence (DNA): TGTGCCAGCAGTCCCGGGACTAGCGGGGCCTTAGGGACAGATACGCAGTATTTT.

The CDR3 sequence: CAWTKSAGYGYGYTF. CDR3 DNA sequence: TGTGCCTGGACGAAGTCCGCAGGCTACGGCTATGGCTACACCTTC. This chain uses TRBV30 with TRBJ1-2, with D unclear. V gave up 4 bases and J gave up 4 bases, with 19 bases separating them. The CDR3 sequence is 15 residues long. Germline assignment: CDR1 GTSNPN and CDR2 SVGIG (reference sequence). The entire variable domain, with the rest obtained from reference TRBV30 and TRBJ1-2, is as follows: SQTIHQWPATLVQPVGSPLSLECTVEGTSNPNLYWYRQAAGRGLQLLFYSVGIGQISSEVPQNLSASRPQDRQFILSSKKLLLSDSGFYLCAWTKSAGYGYGYTFGSGTRLTVV.

The chain has TRBV4-1 and TRBJ2-3, with a weak D call TRBD2 (6 bases). This CDR3 is built from 17 residues. Germline CDR1 MGHRA, CDR2 YSYEKL. V lost 3 bases and J 2 bases, leaving 18 bases between the germline ends. CDR3 region: CASSQTWPGLATDTQYF. The CDR3 bases are TGCGCCAGCAGCCAGACTTGGCCGGGACTGGCCACAGATACGCAGTATTTT.

This clone was detected a few times. This chain uses TRBV12-3 or TRBV12-4 with TRBJ1-3, with TRBD1 as a possible D gene (5 bases). The CDR3 has 13 amino acids. V gave up 3 bases and J gave up 8 bases, with 11 bases separating them. DNA of the CDR3: TGTGCCAGCAGTTTGCAGGGTTTGCACACCATATATTTT. This encodes CASSLQGLHTIYF.

This chain joins TRBV12-3 or TRBV12-4 and TRBJ2-2; 8 bases fit TRBD1. V shed 10 bases, J shed 9 bases, and the junction held 10 bases outside the gene matches. The CDR3 covers 13 residues. Here the CDR3 reads CATPGQAHRELFF. The CDR3 coding sequence is TGTGCCACCCCGGGACAGGCTCATAGGGAGCTGTTTTTT.

The count of this clone is one. This sequence joins TRBV3-1 (or the pseudogene TRBV3-2) and TRBJ2-5, with TRBD2 as a possible D gene (5 bases). V dropped 1 base and J dropped 5 bases, with 8 bases sitting between them. Germline V gene lookup returns CDR1 LGHDT and CDR2 YNNKEL (reference sequence). The CDR3 loop spans 13 amino acids. CDR3 in amino acids: CASSQGSGETQYF. In DNA form, the CDR3 reads TGTGCCAGCAGCCAAGGCTCGGGGGAGACCCAGTACTTC.

This chain connects TRBV18 to TRBJ1-1; D unclear. The CDR3 runs to 15 residues. Germline lookup yields CDR1 KGHSH and CDR2 LQKENI. Trimming removed 3 bases at V and 3 bases at J, with 14 bases between. CDR3 sequence: CASSPEAMAHTEAFF. The CDR3 bases are TGTGCCAGCTCACCGGAGGCAATGGCGCACACTGAAGCTTTCTTT. Full variable domain (remainder filled in from reference TRBV18 and TRBJ1-1): NAGVMQNPRHLVRRRGQEARLRCSPMKGHSHVYWYRQLPEEGLKFMVYLQKENIIDESGMPKERFSAEFPKEGPSILRIQQVVRGDSAAYFCASSPEAMAHTEAFFGQGTRLTVV.